This T cell receptor beta chain was captured by sequencing in a study of T cell repertoires in cytomegalovirus infection. This CDR3 region has 14 residues. V lost 1 base to trimming and J lost 2 bases, with 8 bases between them. The germline V gene encodes CDR1 SGHTA and CDR2 FQGNSA. TCRdb reprocessed the reads via MiXCR and lists one record per CDR3 protein. The sample records about 150,000 distinct CDR3 sequences, 23% being singletons. Study results and limitations: Ex vivo responses were dominated by HLA-C-restricted CMV-specific TCR beta clonotypes.

This clonotype has at least ten counts. Its antigen is currently unknown. The sample consisted of PBMCs. The V call is TRBV7-2, the J call TRBJ2-5, with unresolved D. This TCR was recovered from a human donor in good health (CMV status not recorded). Some clones in this sample may be carry-over from other donors' samples. CDR3 coding DNA: TGTGCCAGCAGCTTAGAGGGCAGACAAGAGACCCAGTACTTC. Protein sequence: CASSLEGRQETQYF.